Below, 24 T cell receptor beta chains from the same sample are listed, as sequenced in a study of blood T cells in healthy people across ages. With a J-beta primer mix and a sample-barcoded 5' primer, a second PCR ran about 6 to 11 cycles. TCRdb called the 5' RACE reads again in MiXCR, with one record for every CDR3 protein. The sample includes more than 650,000 distinct CDR3 sequences, roughly 53% seen only once; the top ten take about 42%. The sample taken for sequencing was blood. These receptors all stem from a man older than 75 in good health.

This clonotype showed up many times. The chain carries TRBV7-8 and TRBJ2-7, with 14 bases fitting TRBD2. This CDR3 comprises 20 residues. Germline CDR1 reads SGHVS; CDR2 reads FQNEAQ. V dropped 2 bases and J dropped 0; count of bases not matched to a gene: 12. CDR3 nucleotides: TGTGCCAGCAGCTTACGAGCCGGGACTAGCGGGGGCCTCCTCTCCTACGAGCAGTACTTC. Its translation is CASSLRAGTSGGLLSYEQYF. Supplemented by reference TRBV7-8 and TRBJ2-7, the full variable domain reads GAGVSQSPRYKVAKRGQDVALRCDPISGHVSLFWYQQALGQGPEFLTYFQNEAQLDKSGLPSDRFFAERPEGSVSTLKIQRTQQEDSAVYLCASSLRAGTSGGLLSYEQYFGPGTRLTVT.

This clonotype was recorded at least ten times. This chain links TRBV20-1 with TRBJ1-2; perhaps TRBD1 as D (5 bases). The germline V gene has CDR1 DFQATT and CDR2 SNEGSKA (reference sequence). V gave up 5 bases and J gave up 7 bases, with 14 bases separating them. This CDR3 is built from 12 residues. Here the CDR3 DNA reads TGCAGTGCTCCACGAGGGGTTGGTGGCTACACCTTC. Translating gives CSAPRGVGGYTF.

The rearrangement joins TRBV3-1 to TRBJ2-7; a weak D match, TRBD1 (7 bases). The J call could be wrong; TRBJ2-5 is a better fit for the DNA end. The CDR3 has 17 amino acids. Germline assignment: CDR1 LGHDT and CDR2 YNNKEL (reference sequence). This CDR3 is CASSQDGWQGGQETQYF. CDR3 nucleotides: TGTGCCAGCAGCCAAGATGGATGGCAGGGGGGCCAAGAGACCCAGTACTTC.

This clonotype was counted only a few times. The chain combines TRBV20-1 with TRBJ2-6; tentative D call: TRBD2 (5 bases). The CDR3 length is 17 residues. The germline V gene has CDR1 DFQATT and CDR2 SNEGSKA (reference sequence). V was pared by 2 bases and J by 2 bases, with 16 bases between. The CDR3 sequence: CSARTREGVAGANVLTF. CDR3 nucleotide sequence: TGCAGTGCTAGAACCCGGGAAGGAGTTGCTGGGGCCAACGTCCTGACTTTC.

About this clonotype itself: At one end, the junction sequence differs from germline, possibly due to a read error. V gene TRBV4-1 combines with J gene TRBJ1-2, with D tentatively TRBD1 (6 bases). The CDR3 has 15 residues. Germline V gene data show CDR1 as MGHRA and CDR2 as YSYEKL. The CDR3 nucleotides read TGCGCCAGCAGCCAAGATGGGAACAGGGCCTATGGCTGCACCTTC. Translation gives CASSQDGNRAYGCTF.

This chain connects TRBV20-1 to TRBJ1-5; D not certain. V lost 2 bases, J lost 1 base, and 9 bases lay in between. The CDR3 has 14 residues. Germline CDR1 is DFQATT and CDR2 is SNEGSKA (reference sequence). For the CDR3, the DNA is TGCAGTGCTAGATTCACTGGGAGCAATCAGCCCCAGCATTTT. Residues: CSARFTGSNQPQHF.

V gene TRBV7-9 combines with J gene TRBJ2-3; 7 nucleotides agree with TRBD2. Germline V gene sequence: CDR1 SEHNR, CDR2 FQNEAQ (reference sequence). V gave up 5 bases and J gave up 5 bases; unmatched junction bases: 13. This CDR3 is built from 16 residues. The CDR3 bases are TGTGCCAGCAGCCGACCCGGGACTGGGGGGGGAGATACGCAGTATTTT. Protein sequence: CASSRPGTGGGDTQYF.

The genes are TRBV6-5 and TRBJ2-7, with TRBD1 identical over 11 bases. The J call is in doubt because the DNA end fits TRBJ2-5 better. This CDR3 has 18 amino acids. Germline loops: CDR1 MNHEY, CDR2 SVGAGI. CDR3 loop: CASSFVTPGQGGPETQYF. The CDR3 region has the DNA TGTGCCAGCAGTTTTGTTACCCCGGGACAGGGGGGTCCGGAGACCCAGTACTTC.

The table lists this clonotype with a few counts. The gene calls are TRBV2 and TRBJ2-5; D possibly corresponds to TRBD1 (6 bases). Between the trimmed V and J ends, which lost 4 bases and 6 bases, there was a span of 15 bases. Germline values: CDR1 SNHLY, CDR2 FYNNEI. The CDR3 is made up of 14 amino acids. CDR3 bases: TGTGCCAGCAGTGGTACAGGGTCGGGACAGACCCAGTACTTC. Translated, it gives CASSGTGSGQTQYF.

This sequence joins TRBV2 and TRBJ2-4, with TRBD2 as a possible D gene (6 bases). The last part of the DNA fits TRBJ2-7 better; the J call may be wrong. The CDR3 covers 13 residues. Germline V gene sequence: CDR1 SNHLY, CDR2 FYNNEI. CDR3 residues: CASSSPGVGEQYF. The CDR3, as DNA: TGTGCCAGCAGTTCCCCGGGGGTGGGCGAGCAGTACTTC.

The chain is built from TRBV28 and TRBJ1-1, with D possibly TRBD1 on 6 matching bases. CDR1 and CDR2 (germline): MDHEN, SYDVKM. The germline V and J ends were trimmed by 5 bases and 9 bases, with 10 bases remaining between them. The CDR3 extends over 11 amino acids. In DNA, the CDR3 is TGTGCCAGCAGTCCTCAGGGGAAAGCTTTCTTT. It specifies CASSPQGKAFF.

This clonotype was detected a few times. The V gene is TRBV6-5, the J gene TRBJ1-2; no clear D. V dropped 0 bases and J dropped 4 bases, with 9 bases sitting between them. Germline CDR1 and CDR2: MNHEY and SVGAGI. This CDR3 comprises 14 residues. The CDR3 reads CASSYSAVLYGYTF. In DNA form, the CDR3 reads TGTGCCAGCAGTTACTCGGCCGTTCTCTATGGCTACACCTTC.

As DNA, the CDR3 is TGTGCCAGCAGCTTACTCGGAACCGCAGATACGCAGTATTTT. Translating gives CASSLLGTADTQYF. The V gene is TRBV7-2, the J gene TRBJ2-3; D is ambiguous. The CDR3 totals 14 residues. CDR1 SGHTA and CDR2 FQGNSA come from the germline V gene. V lost 2 bases and J lost 4, with 10 bases in between.

This clonotype occurred a few times. The V call is TRBV6-6, the J call TRBJ1-2, with D uncertain. The CDR3 length is 14 residues. In germline, CDR1 is MNHNY, CDR2 SVGAGI (reference sequence). V was shortened by 6 bases and J by 4 bases, with 15 bases between the two germline ends. CDR3 protein: CASSLLRDRYGYTF. DNA for the CDR3: TGTGCCAGCAGCTTACTCCGGGATCGCTATGGCTACACCTTC.

The rearrangement uses TRBV20-1 and TRBJ2-3, with D possibly being TRBD2 (5 bases). Germline CDR1 is DFQATT and CDR2 is SNEGSKA (reference sequence). Deletions cut 1 base from V and 14 bases from J, with 19 bases between. The CDR3 runs to 13 residues. CDR3 DNA sequence: TGCAGTGCTAGAGCCCCGGACTCCCGATACGCGTATTTT. It translates to CSARAPDSRYAYF.

V and J are TRBV4-1 and TRBJ2-5; D unclear. V dropped 4 bases and J dropped 11 bases, with 20 bases sitting between them. The CDR3 has 14 amino acids. Germline lookup yields CDR1 MGHRA and CDR2 YSYEKL. The CDR3, as DNA: TGCGCCAGCAGCCTAGACGGTTCCTACAATGAGCAGTACTTC. Translation gives CASSLDGSYNEQYF.

The rearrangement links TRBV7-8 to TRBJ2-1; 14 bases align to TRBD2. CDR3 length: 18 amino acids. The germline gives CDR1 SGHVS, CDR2 FQNEAQ. The junction had 9 bases not matched to a gene; V was cut back by 1 base and J by 7 bases. DNA of the CDR3: TGTGCCAGCAGCTTAGTTGGCGGGACTAGCGGGAGAAGGAATGAGCAGTTCTTC. Translating it yields CASSLVGGTSGRRNEQFF.

The chain has TRBV2 and TRBJ2-7; D call uncertain. This CDR3 has 13 residues. The V end was cut by 5 bases, the J end by 2 bases, with 10 bases between. Looked up from germline, CDR1 is SNHLY and CDR2 is FYNNEI. In DNA, the CDR3 is TGTGCCAGCAGTTCCGACAACCCCTACGAGCAGTACTTC. It codes for CASSSDNPYEQYF. Full variable domain (rest looked up from reference TRBV2 and TRBJ2-7): EPEVTQTPSHQVTQMGQEVILRCVPISNHLYFYWYRQILGQKVEFLVSFYNNEISEKSEIFDDQFSVERPDGSNFTLKIRSTKLEDSAMYFCASSSDNPYEQYFGPGTRLTVT.

The CDR3 sequence: CASSRDRDEAFF. The CDR3 DNA is TGTGCCAGCAGTCGGGACAGAGATGAAGCTTTCTTT. This rearrangement joins TRBV2 to TRBJ1-1; 7 bases fit TRBD1. CDR3 length equals 12 residues. Germline-derived CDR1 and CDR2 are SNHLY and FYNNEI. V trimming: 5 bases; J trimming: 7 bases; junction bases outside the gene matches: 4.

V gene TRBV18 combines with J gene TRBJ2-7, with D possibly called TRBD1 or TRBD2 (5 bases each). Germline V gene sequence: CDR1 KGHSH, CDR2 LQKENI. This CDR3 contains 16 residues. V lost 3 bases and J lost 5, with 20 bases in between. CDR3 region: CASSPRQRSLQDEQYF. CDR3 DNA sequence: TGTGCCAGCTCACCTCGGCAGCGGAGCCTACAGGACGAGCAGTACTTC.

This rearrangement joins TRBV24-1 to TRBJ2-1; D possibly uses TRBD1 or TRBD2 (5 bases each). The CDR3 sequence is 14 residues long. With 1 base removed from V and 7 bases from J, the gap between germline ends came to 10 bases. The germline V gene has CDR1 KGHDR and CDR2 SFDVKD. Here the CDR3 DNA reads TGTGCCACCAGTGATTTCGGGGCGAGGAATGAGCAGTTCTTC. Amino acids: CATSDFGARNEQFF.

The chain carries TRBV20-1 and TRBJ2-5; the match to TRBD2 covers 9 bases. The DNA end is a closer match to TRBJ2-7, so the J assignment may be wrong. CDR1 DFQATT and CDR2 SNEGSKA come from the germline V gene (reference sequence). This CDR3 comprises 14 residues. The CDR3 coding sequence is TGCAGTGCTAAGAGCGGGAGGCCCCACTACGAGCAGTACTTC. Encoded protein: CSAKSGRPHYEQYF.

This clonotype was seen more than once but under ten times. The chain couples TRBV9 to TRBJ2-2; D remains unclear. This CDR3 spans 13 amino acids. The germline gives CDR1 SGDLS, CDR2 YYNGEE. With 0 bases removed from V and 4 bases from J, the gap between germline ends came to 4 bases. The CDR3 DNA reads TGTGCCAGCAGCGTAGTTTCCACCGGGGAGCTGTTTTTT. Translated, it gives CASSVVSTGELFF. Using reference TRBV9 and TRBJ2-2 for the parts outside the CDR3, the full variable domain is DSGVTQTPKHLITATGQRVTLRCSPRSGDLSVYWYQQSLDQGLQFLIQYYNGEERAKGNILERFSAQQFPDLHSELNLSSLELGDSALYFCASSVVSTGELFFGEGSRLTVL.

This chain joins TRBV5-1 and TRBJ2-5, with 10 bases fitting TRBD1. This CDR3 is built from 14 residues. Germline V gene lookup returns CDR1 SGHRS and CDR2 YFSETQ. V lost 4 bases, J lost 5 bases, and 5 bases stayed unmatched. The CDR3 coding sequence is TGCGCCAGCAGCAAAGGGACAGGGGCCGAGACCCAGTACTTC. It specifies CASSKGTGAETQYF. The entire variable domain, with the rest obtained from reference TRBV5-1 and TRBJ2-5, is as follows: KAGVTQTPRYLIKTRGQQVTLSCSPISGHRSVSWYQQTPGQGLQFLFEYFSETQRNKGNFPGRFSGRQFSNSRSEMNVSTLELGDSALYLCASSKGTGAETQYFGPGTRLLVL.